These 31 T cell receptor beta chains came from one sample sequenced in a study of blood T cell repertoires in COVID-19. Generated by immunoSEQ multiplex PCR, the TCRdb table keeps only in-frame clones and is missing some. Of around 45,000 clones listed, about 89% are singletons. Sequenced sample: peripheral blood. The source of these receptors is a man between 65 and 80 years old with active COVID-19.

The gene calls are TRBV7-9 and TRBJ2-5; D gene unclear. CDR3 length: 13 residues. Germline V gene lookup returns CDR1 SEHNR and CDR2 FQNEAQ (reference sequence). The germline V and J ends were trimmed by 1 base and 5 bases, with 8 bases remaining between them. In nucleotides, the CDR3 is TGTGCCAGCAGCTTAGTAGTAGTGGAGACCCAGTACTTC. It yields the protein CASSLVVVETQYF.

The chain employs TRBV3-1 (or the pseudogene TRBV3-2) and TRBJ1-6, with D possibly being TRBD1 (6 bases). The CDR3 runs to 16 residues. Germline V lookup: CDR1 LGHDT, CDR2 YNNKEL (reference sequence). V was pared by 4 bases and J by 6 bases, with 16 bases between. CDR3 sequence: CASSPAGGASNSPLHF. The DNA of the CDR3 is TGTGCCAGCAGCCCAGCCGGGGGGGCGAGTAATTCACCCCTCCACTTT.

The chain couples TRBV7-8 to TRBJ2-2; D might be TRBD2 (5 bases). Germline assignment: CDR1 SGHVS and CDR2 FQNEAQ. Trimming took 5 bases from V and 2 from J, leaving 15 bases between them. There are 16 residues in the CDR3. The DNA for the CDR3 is TGTGCCAGCAGCCCAGCAAGGGAGCGTAACACCGGGGAGCTGTTTTTT. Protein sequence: CASSPARERNTGELFF.

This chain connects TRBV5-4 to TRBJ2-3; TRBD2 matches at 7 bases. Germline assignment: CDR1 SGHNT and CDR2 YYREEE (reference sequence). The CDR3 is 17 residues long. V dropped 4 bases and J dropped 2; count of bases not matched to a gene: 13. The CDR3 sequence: CASSPRPGLTYTDTQYF. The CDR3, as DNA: TGTGCCAGCAGCCCCCGACCGGGACTAACCTACACAGATACGCAGTATTTT.

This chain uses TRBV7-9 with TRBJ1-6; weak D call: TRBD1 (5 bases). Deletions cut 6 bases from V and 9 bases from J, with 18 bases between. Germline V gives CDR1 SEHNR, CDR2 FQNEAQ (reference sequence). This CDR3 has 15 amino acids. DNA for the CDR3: TGTGCCAGCAGAAGCCGGGACTCGTCGGGTTCACCCCTCCACTTT. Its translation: CASRSRDSSGSPLHF.

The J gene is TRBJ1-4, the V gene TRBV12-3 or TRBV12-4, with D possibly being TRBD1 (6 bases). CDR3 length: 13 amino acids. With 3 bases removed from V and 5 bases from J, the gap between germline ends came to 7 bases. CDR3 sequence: CASSLQGNEKLFF. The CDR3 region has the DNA TGTGCCAGCAGTTTGCAGGGGAATGAAAAACTGTTTTTT.

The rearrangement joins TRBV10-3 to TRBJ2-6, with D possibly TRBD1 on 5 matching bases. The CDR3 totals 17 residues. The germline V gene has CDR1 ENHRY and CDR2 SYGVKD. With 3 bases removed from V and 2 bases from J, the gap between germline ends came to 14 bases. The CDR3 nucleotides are TGTGCCATCAGTGATCAAACGGCAGGGACTGGGGCCAACGTCCTGACTTTC. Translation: CAISDQTAGTGANVLTF.

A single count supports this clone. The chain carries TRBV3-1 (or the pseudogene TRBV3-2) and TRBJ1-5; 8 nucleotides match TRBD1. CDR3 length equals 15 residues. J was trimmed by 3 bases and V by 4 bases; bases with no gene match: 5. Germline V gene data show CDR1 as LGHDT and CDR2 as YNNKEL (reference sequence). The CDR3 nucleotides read TGTGCCAGCAGCCTAGGGACAGGAGACAATCAGCCCCAGCATTTT. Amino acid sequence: CASSLGTGDNQPQHF.

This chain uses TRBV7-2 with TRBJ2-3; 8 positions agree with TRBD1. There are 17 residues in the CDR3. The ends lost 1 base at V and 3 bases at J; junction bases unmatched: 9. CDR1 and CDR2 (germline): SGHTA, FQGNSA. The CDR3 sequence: CASSLVGPGGTTDTQYF. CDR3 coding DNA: TGTGCCAGCAGCTTAGTCGGGCCAGGGGGCACGACAGATACGCAGTATTTT.

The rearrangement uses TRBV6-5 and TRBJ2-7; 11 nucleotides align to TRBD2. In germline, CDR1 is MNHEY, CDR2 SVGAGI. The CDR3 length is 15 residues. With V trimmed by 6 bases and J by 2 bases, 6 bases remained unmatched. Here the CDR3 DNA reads TGTGCCAGCAGGGGCGGGACTAGCGGAGCCTACGAGCAGTACTTC. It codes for CASRGGTSGAYEQYF.

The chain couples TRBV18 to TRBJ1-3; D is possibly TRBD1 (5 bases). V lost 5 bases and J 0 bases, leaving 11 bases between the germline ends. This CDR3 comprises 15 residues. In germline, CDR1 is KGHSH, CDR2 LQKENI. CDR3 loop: CASSGTAASGNTIYF. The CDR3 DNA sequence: TGTGCCAGCTCAGGGACTGCGGCCTCTGGAAACACCATATATTTT.

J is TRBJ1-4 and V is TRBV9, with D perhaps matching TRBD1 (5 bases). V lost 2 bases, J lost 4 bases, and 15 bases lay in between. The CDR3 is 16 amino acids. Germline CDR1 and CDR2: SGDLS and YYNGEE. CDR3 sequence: CASSVSQGRGNEKLFF. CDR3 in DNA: TGTGCCAGCAGCGTCTCCCAGGGTAGAGGTAATGAAAAACTGTTTTTT.

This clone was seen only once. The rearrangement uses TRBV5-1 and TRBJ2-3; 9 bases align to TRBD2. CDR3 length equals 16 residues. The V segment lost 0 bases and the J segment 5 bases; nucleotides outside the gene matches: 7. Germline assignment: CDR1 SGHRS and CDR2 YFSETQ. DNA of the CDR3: TGCGCCAGCAGCTTGGTCGGCGGGGGGGCGATAGATACGCAGTATTTT. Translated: CASSLVGGGAIDTQYF. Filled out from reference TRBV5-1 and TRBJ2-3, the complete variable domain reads KAGVTQTPRYLIKTRGQQVTLSCSPISGHRSVSWYQQTPGQGLQFLFEYFSETQRNKGNFPGRFSGRQFSNSRSEMNVSTLELGDSALYLCASSLVGGGAIDTQYFGPGTRLTVL.

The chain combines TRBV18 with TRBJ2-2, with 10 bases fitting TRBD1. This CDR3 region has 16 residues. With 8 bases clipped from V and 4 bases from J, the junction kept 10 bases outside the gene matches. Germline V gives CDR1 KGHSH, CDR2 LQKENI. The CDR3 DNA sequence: TGTGCCAGCCCCCCCAGTGGACAGGGGGTCACCGGGGAGCTGTTTTTT. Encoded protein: CASPPSGQGVTGELFF. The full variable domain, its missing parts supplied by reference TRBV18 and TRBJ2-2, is NAGVMQNPRHLVRRRGQEARLRCSPMKGHSHVYWYRQLPEEGLKFMVYLQKENIIDESGMPKERFSAEFPKEGPSILRIQQVVRGDSAAYFCASPPSGQGVTGELFFGEGSRLTVL.

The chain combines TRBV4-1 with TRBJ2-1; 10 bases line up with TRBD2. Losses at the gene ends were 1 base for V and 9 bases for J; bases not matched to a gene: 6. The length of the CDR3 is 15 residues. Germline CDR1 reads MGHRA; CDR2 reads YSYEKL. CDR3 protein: CASSQAGTSVSEQFF. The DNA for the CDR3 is TGCGCCAGCAGCCAAGCGGGGACTAGCGTCAGTGAGCAGTTCTTC.

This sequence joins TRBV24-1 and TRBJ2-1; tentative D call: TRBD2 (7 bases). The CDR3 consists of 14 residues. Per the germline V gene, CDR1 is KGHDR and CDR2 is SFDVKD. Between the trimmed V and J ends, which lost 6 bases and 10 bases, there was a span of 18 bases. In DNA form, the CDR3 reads TGTGCCACCAGTTCCAATGGGGGGGGCCGGGAGCAGTTCTTC. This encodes CATSSNGGGREQFF.

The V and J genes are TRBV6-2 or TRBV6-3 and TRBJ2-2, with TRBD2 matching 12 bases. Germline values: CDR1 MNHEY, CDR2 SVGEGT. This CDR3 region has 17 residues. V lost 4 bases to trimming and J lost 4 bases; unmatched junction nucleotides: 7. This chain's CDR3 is CASSSHRLAGATGELFF. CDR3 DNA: TGTGCCAGCAGTTCCCATAGACTAGCGGGGGCCACCGGGGAGCTGTTTTTT.

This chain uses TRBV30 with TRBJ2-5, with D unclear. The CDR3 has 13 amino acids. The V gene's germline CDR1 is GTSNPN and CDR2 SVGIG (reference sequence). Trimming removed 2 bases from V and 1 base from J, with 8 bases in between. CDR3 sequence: CAWSSQVQETQYF. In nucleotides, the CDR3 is TGTGCCTGGAGTTCTCAGGTCCAAGAGACCCAGTACTTC. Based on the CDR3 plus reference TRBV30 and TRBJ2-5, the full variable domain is SQTIHQWPATLVQPVGSPLSLECTVEGTSNPNLYWYRQAAGRGLQLLFYSVGIGQISSEVPQNLSASRPQDRQFILSSKKLLLSDSGFYLCAWSSQVQETQYFGPGTRLLVL.

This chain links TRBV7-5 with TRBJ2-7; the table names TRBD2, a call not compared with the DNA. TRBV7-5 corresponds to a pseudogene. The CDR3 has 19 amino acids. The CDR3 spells CARNPMSSGGLKEPYEQYF. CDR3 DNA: TGTGCCAGAAACCCTATGAGTAGCGGGGGGTTAAAGGAGCCCTACGAGCAGTACTTC.

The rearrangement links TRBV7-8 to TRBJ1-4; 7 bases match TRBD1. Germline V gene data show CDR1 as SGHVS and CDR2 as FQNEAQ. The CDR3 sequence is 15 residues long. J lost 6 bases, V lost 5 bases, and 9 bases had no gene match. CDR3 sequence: CASSPRQGGYEKLFF. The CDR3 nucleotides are TGTGCCAGCAGCCCGCGACAGGGCGGTTATGAAAAACTGTTTTTT.

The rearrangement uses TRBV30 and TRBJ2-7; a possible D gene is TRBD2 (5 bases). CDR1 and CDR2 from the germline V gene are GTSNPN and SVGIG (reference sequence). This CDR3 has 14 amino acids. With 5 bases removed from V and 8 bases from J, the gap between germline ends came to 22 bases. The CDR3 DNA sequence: TGTGCCTGGGGCCCGAAGGGAGCGTTTAGAAAGCAGTACTTC. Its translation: CAWGPKGAFRKQYF.

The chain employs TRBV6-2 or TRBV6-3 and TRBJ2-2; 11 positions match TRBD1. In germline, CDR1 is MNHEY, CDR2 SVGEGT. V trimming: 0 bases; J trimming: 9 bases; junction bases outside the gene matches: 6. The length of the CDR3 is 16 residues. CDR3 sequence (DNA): TGTGCCAGCAGTTACTCGACAGGACAGGGGGCCTGGGAGCTGTTTTTT. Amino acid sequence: CASSYSTGQGAWELFF.

DNA for the CDR3: TGCGCCAGCAGCCAAGAGGGGGCCTCTGGGGCCAACGTCCTGACTTTC. As protein: CASSQEGASGANVLTF. The genes are TRBV4-1 and TRBJ2-6; a possible D gene is TRBD1 (6 bases). Trimming stripped 0 bases from V and 0 bases from J, with 6 bases between. The CDR3 sequence is 16 residues long. Germline V gene lookup returns CDR1 MGHRA and CDR2 YSYEKL.

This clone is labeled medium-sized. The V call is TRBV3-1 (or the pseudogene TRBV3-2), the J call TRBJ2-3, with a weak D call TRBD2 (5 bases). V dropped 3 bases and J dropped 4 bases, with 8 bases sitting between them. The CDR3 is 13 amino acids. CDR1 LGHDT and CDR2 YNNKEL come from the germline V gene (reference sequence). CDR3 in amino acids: CASSHSVSDTQYF. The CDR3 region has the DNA TGTGCCAGCAGCCATAGCGTCTCAGATACGCAGTATTTT.

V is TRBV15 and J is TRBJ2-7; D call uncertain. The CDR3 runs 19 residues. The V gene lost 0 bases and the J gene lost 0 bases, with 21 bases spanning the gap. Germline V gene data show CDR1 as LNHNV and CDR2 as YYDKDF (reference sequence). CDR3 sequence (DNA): TGTGCCACCAGCAGAGATATGATGGGCCCCTCCGTGAACTCCTACGAGCAGTACTTC. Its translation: CATSRDMMGPSVNSYEQYF.

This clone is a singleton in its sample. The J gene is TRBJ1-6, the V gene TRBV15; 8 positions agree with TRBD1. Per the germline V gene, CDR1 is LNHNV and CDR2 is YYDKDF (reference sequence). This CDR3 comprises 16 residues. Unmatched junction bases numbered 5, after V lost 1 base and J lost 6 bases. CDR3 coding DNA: TGTGCCACCAGCAGAGGACAGGGGCACTCTAATTCACCCCTCCACTTT. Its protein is CATSRGQGHSNSPLHF. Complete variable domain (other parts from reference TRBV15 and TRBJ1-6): DAMVIQNPRYQVTQFGKPVTLSCSQTLNHNVMYWYQQKSSQAPKLLFHYYDKDFNNEADTPDNFQSRRPNTSFCFLDIRSPGLGDTAMYLCATSRGQGHSNSPLHFGNGTRLTVT.

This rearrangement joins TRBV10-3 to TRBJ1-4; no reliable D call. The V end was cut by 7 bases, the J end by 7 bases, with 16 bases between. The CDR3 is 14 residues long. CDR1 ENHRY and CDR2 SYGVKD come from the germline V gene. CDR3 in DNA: TGTGCCATCACCGACGACAAAGCCGGTGAAAAACTGTTTTTT. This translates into CAITDDKAGEKLFF.

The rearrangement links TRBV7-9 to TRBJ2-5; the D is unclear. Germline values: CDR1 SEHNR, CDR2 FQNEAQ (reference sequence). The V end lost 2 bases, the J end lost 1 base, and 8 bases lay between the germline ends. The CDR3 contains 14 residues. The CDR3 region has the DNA TGTGCCAGCAGCTTATTATCCCTCCAAGAGACCCAGTACTTC. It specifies CASSLLSLQETQYF.

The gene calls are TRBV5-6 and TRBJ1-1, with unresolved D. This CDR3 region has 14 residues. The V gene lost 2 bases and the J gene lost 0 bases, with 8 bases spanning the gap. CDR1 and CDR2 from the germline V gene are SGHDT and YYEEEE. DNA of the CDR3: TGTGCCAGCAGCTTCGGTATGGTGAACACTGAAGCTTTCTTT. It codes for CASSFGMVNTEAFF.

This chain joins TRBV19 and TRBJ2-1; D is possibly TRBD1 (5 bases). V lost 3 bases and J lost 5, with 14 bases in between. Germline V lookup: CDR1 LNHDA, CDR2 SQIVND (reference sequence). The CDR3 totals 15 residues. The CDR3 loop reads CASSIQDSTNNEQFF. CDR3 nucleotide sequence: TGTGCCAGTAGTATTCAAGACAGCACCAACAATGAGCAGTTCTTC.

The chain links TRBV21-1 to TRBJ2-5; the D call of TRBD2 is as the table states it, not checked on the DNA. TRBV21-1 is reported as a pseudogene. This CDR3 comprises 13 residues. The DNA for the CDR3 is TGTGCCAGCAGCCTCGGGGGGATTGAGACCCAGTACTTC. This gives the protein CASSLGGIETQYF.